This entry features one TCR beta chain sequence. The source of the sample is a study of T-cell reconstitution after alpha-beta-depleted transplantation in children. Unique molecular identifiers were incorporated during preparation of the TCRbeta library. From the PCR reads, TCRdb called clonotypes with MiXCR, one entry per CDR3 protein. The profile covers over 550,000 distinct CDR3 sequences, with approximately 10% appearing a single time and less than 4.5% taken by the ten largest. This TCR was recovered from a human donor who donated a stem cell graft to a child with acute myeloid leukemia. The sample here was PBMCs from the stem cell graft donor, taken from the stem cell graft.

CDR3: CASSQERGLAEQYF. The CDR3 DNA follows: TGCGCCAGCAGCCAAGAACGGGGCCTCGCGGAGCAGTACTTC. The gene calls are TRBV4-3 and TRBJ2-7, with D perhaps matching TRBD1 or TRBD2 (5 bases each). V lost 0 bases, J lost 7 bases, and 13 bases lay in between. Germline CDR1 reads LGHNA; CDR2 reads YSLEER. This CDR3 has 14 residues.